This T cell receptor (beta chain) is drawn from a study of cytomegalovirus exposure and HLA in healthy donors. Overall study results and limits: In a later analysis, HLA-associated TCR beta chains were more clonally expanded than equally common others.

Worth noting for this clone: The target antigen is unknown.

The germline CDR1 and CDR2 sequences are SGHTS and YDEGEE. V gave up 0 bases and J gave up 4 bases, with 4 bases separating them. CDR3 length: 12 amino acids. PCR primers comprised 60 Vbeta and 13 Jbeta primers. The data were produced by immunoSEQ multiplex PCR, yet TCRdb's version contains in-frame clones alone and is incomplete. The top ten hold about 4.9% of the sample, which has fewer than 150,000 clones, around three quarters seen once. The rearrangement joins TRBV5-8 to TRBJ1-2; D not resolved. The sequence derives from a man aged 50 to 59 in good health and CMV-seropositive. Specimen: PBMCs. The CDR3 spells CASSLAGYGYTF. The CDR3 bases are TGTGCCAGCAGCTTGGCGGGCTATGGCTACACCTTC.